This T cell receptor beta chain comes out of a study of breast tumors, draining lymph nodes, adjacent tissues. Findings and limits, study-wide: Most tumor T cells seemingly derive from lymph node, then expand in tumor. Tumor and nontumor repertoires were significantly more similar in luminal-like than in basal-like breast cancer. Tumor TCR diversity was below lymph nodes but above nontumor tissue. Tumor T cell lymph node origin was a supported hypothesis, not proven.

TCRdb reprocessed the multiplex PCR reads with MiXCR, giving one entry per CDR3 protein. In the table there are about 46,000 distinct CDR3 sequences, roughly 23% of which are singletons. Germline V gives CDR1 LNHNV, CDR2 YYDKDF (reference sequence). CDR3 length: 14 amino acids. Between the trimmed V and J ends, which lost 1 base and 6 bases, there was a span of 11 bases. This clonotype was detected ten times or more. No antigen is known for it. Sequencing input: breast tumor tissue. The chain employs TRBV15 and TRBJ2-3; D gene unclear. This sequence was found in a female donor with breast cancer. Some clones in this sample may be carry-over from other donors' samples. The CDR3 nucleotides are TGTGCCACCAGCAGAGTCCAAGGCCCTGATACGCAGTATTTT. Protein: CATSRVQGPDTQYF.